A selection of T cell receptor beta chains follows, all from one sample in a study of identical twins. Via MiXCR, TCRdb re-called the 5' RACE reads, giving one row per CDR3 protein. Of under 450,000 distinct CDR3 sequences in the sample, roughly 20% are singletons; the top ten hold roughly 12%. Source material: naive T cells sorted from blood. Receptor source: a man in his fifties in good health. CDR3s include the opening cysteine and the closing phenylalanine or tryptophan. D genes are given only for firm matches. Size is stated for part of the rows, as once, few or many counts, or as a class when the clone is expanded.

size,J,D,V,DNA,CDR3
-,TRBJ1-6,-,TRBV20-1,TGCAGTGCTAGGGTTAGGAGACACACGGGATCACCCCTCCACTTT,CSARVRRHTGSPLHF
-,TRBJ2-3,TRBD1,TRBV7-9,TGTGCCAGCAGCCCGGGACAGGGGTTTTATACGCAGTATTTT,CASSPGQGFYTQYF
few,TRBJ2-3,-,TRBV10-3,TGTGCCATCAACAACAGGGCAGGCACAGATACGCAGTATTTT,CAINNRAGTDTQYF
few,TRBJ2-7,-,TRBV20-1,TGCAGTGCTAGCCGGGACCCCGCAACGGTCGAGCAGTACTTC,CSASRDPATVEQYF
few,TRBJ1-6,-,TRBV6-2/TRBV6-3,TGTGCCAGCAAGCTTCAGGTTTATAATTCACCCCTCCACTTT,CASKLQVYNSPLHF
-,TRBJ2-3,TRBD2,TRBV20-1,TGCAGTGCCGGCTGGTCGCGATTCTTTGCGGCCGGGGTTCGGGGGGGACCACCGGATACGCAGTATTTT,CSAGWSRFFAAGVRGGPPDTQYF
-,TRBJ2-3,-,TRBV20-1,TGCAGTGCTAGACCCCCGCGAGGACGGAGAAGCACAGATACGCAGTATTTT,CSARPPRGRRSTDTQYF
-,TRBJ2-3,-,TRBV2,TGTGCCAGCAGGGGACCTATGGATACGCAGTATTTT,CASRGPMDTQYF
-,TRBJ2-7,-,TRBV20-1,TGCAGTGCTAGCTCTGCCCTCGAAGAGCAGTACTTC,CSASSALEEQYF
few,TRBJ2-2,-,TRBV11-3,TGTGCCAGCAGCCTCTACAGCGGGGAGCTGTTTTTT,CASSLYSGELFF
-,TRBJ2-7,TRBD2,TRBV12-3/TRBV12-4,TGTGCCAGCAGTAAGGCCGGGACTAGCGGGATCCCCTACGAGCAGTACTTC,CASSKAGTSGIPYEQYF
-,TRBJ2-1,-,TRBV20-1,TGCAGTGCGAGAAGACGGGAGCTCTCCTACAATGAGCAGTTCTTC,CSARRRELSYNEQFF
few,TRBJ2-7,TRBD1,TRBV15,TGTGCCACCAGCAGGAAAGTTACAGGGGGCAACGAGCAGTACTTC,CATSRKVTGGNEQYF
many,TRBJ2-1,TRBD2,TRBV3-1,TGTGCCAGCAGCTCTAGTGGGAGCGGGAGCTCCTACAATGAGCAGTTCTTC,CASSSSGSGSSYNEQFF
once,TRBJ2-3,TRBD2,TRBV2,TGTGCCAGCAGTGCCCGGACTAGCGTCACAGATACGCAGTATTTT,CASSARTSVTDTQYF
-,TRBJ2-6,-,TRBV4-3,TGCGCCAGCAGCCAAGATTTTGGCAGGTTCGGGGCCGGGGCCAACGTCCTGACTTTC,CASSQDFGRFGAGANVLTF
-,TRBJ2-3,TRBD1,TRBV11-1,TGTGCCAGCAGCTTAGGCCCCGACAGGGGCCGCAGGACAGATACGCAGTATTTT,CASSLGPDRGRRTDTQYF
-,TRBJ1-4,-,TRBV12-3/TRBV12-4,TGTGCCAGCAGTTTAGGAAGGAAACTGTTTTTT,CASSLGRKLFF
many,TRBJ2-3,-,TRBV10-3,TGTGCCATCAGTGAGACAGATACGCAGTATTTT,CAISETDTQYF
-,TRBJ1-1,-,TRBV20-1,TGCAGTGCTCTCCTCGGGGGGCCTTTCCTGAACACTGAAGCTTTCTTT,CSALLGGPFLNTEAFF
few,TRBJ1-2,TRBD1,TRBV12-3/TRBV12-4,TGTGCCAGCTGCAGGGGGATTCACTATGGCTACACCTTC,CASCRGIHYGYTF
-,TRBJ2-5,-,TRBV19,TGTGCCAGTAGTTCCCGGACGGGTGGGGAGACCCAGTACTTC,CASSSRTGGETQYF
many,TRBJ2-1,-,TRBV5-1,TGCGCCAGCAGCTTGGAGGCTGAGCAGTTCTTC,CASSLEAEQFF
-,TRBJ2-3,-,TRBV12-3/TRBV12-4,TGTGCCAGCAGTTCGGTGGGACCGGATACGCAGTATTTT,CASSSVGPDTQYF
few,TRBJ2-7,TRBD2,TRBV25-1,TGTGCCAGCAGTCCTTCGCGGGCTAGCGGGTCCTACGAGCAGTACTTC,CASSPSRASGSYEQYF
-,TRBJ2-2,-,TRBV7-7,TGTGCTAGCAGCCCCCTTACAGCGAACACCGGGGAGCTGTTTTTT,CASSPLTANTGELFF
-,TRBJ2-5,-,TRBV5-1,TGCGCCAGCATGGTGGGGGCCCGGTACCAAGAGACCCAGTACTTC,CASMVGARYQETQYF
many,TRBJ2-1,-,TRBV29-1,TGCAGCCCCGTCCTTCTAGCCGCCAATGAGCAGTTCTTC,CSPVLLAANEQFF
-,TRBJ2-5,-,TRBV28,TGTGCCAGCAGTTTTAGTGGTCCGACAGTACAAGAGACCCAGTACTTC,CASSFSGPTVQETQYF
few,TRBJ1-5,-,TRBV6-5,TGTGCCAGCAGTTACTCGAGTCGAAACAGGTATAGCAATCAGCCCCAGCATTTT,CASSYSSRNRYSNQPQHF
-,TRBJ1-1,-,TRBV11-2,TGTGCCAGCAGCTTACGTCTAGAGGACACTGAAGCTTTCTTT,CASSLRLEDTEAFF
few,TRBJ2-1,-,TRBV29-1,TGCAGCGCAGAGACAGCCCTAAATGAGCAGTTCTTC,CSAETALNEQFF
many,TRBJ2-1,-,TRBV4-3,TGCGCCAGCAGCCAAGGGCGAGAGGGCCGGCAGTTCTTC,CASSQGREGRQFF
many,TRBJ1-6,-,TRBV27,TGTGCCACCACAATTGGACGGACTATTACCCCTAATTCACCCCTCCACTTT,CATTIGRTITPNSPLHF
-,TRBJ2-3,TRBD1,TRBV30,TGTGCCTGGAGTGTACTAGGACAGGGAGCAGATACGCAGTATTTT,CAWSVLGQGADTQYF
-,TRBJ1-2,-,TRBV29-1,TGCAGCGTTGACTATGGCTACCCCTTC,CSVDYGYPF
-,TRBJ2-2,-,TRBV7-8,TGTGCCAGCAGCTTAAAAGGACAGAACACCGGGGAGCTGTTTTTT,CASSLKGQNTGELFF
few,TRBJ2-5,-,TRBV20-1,TGCAGTGCTAGAGGACGACCCCAAGAGACCCAGTACTTC,CSARGRPQETQYF
-,TRBJ2-7,TRBD1,TRBV7-6,TGTGCCAGCAGCAGATACGGGACAGGTGGCGAGCAGTACTTC,CASSRYGTGGEQYF
many,TRBJ2-5,TRBD2,TRBV6-5,TGTGCCAGCAGTTTCCCGGGGGGTCAAGAGACCCAGTACTTC,CASSFPGGQETQYF